The 26 T cell receptor beta chains presented below share a single source sample, sequenced in a study of T cells after yellow fever vaccination. TCRdb re-called the 5' RACE reads through MiXCR, storing one row per CDR3 protein. The table records a few hundred thousand distinct CDR3 sequences, around 6.5% of them present only once. This specimen was PBMCs, taken 5 days after the yellow fever booster vaccination. The origin of the receptors is a man aged 30 to 39 who received the YFV17D yellow fever vaccine.

The J gene is TRBJ2-3, the V gene TRBV27, with D possibly being TRBD2 (5 bases). V lost 6 bases to trimming and J lost 1 base, with 14 bases between them. Germline lookup yields CDR1 MNHEY and CDR2 SMNVEV (reference sequence). The CDR3 covers 15 residues. The DNA for the CDR3 is TGTGCCAGCAGCCACACATTCGGGGGCACAGATACGCAGTATTTT. It specifies CASSHTFGGTDTQYF.

This clonotype was observed a few times. The gene calls are TRBV25-1 and TRBJ2-2; TRBD2 might be the D (6 bases). Trimming removed 10 bases from V and 1 base from J, with 16 bases in between. CDR1 MGHDK and CDR2 SYGVNS come from the germline V gene. The CDR3 extends over 15 amino acids. The CDR3 loop is CAIPTRRENTGELFF. Here the CDR3 DNA reads TGTGCCATCCCGACTAGACGTGAGAACACCGGGGAGCTGTTTTTT.

This clonotype was found a few times. V usage is TRBV12-3 or TRBV12-4 and J usage is TRBJ2-3, with 9 bases identical to TRBD2. Trimming took 6 bases from V and 4 from J; bases not matched to a gene: 20. This CDR3 has 19 residues. In DNA form, the CDR3 reads TGTGCCAGCAGCCCCGGGATAGCGGGAGTAAGTTCGTGGTCAGATACGCAGTATTTT. Its protein is CASSPGIAGVSSWSDTQYF.

The genes are TRBV24-1 and TRBJ2-1; TRBD2 aligns across 10 bases. The CDR3 sequence is 14 residues long. Unmatched junction bases numbered 1, after V lost 4 bases and J lost 5 bases. CDR1 is KGHDR, CDR2 SFDVKD, per germline. The CDR3 DNA sequence: TGTGCCACCAGTGAGACTAGCGGGCACAATGAGCAGTTCTTC. It translates to CATSETSGHNEQFF.

This clonotype has only a few counts. The chain combines TRBV9 with TRBJ2-1; D is perhaps TRBD1 (6 bases). The CDR3 is made up of 15 amino acids. Trimming took off 3 bases at V and 4 bases at J, with 14 bases between the two ends. Germline V gene lookup returns CDR1 SGDLS and CDR2 YYNGEE. The chain's CDR3 is CASSAPGTLYNEQFF. CDR3 nucleotides: TGTGCCAGCAGCGCGCCTGGGACACTATACAATGAGCAGTTCTTC.

This clonotype came up many times. V is TRBV12-5 and J is TRBJ2-7, with D maybe TRBD1 (5 bases). With 2 bases removed from V and 0 bases from J, the gap between germline ends came to 8 bases. Germline CDR1 and CDR2: LGHNT and FRNRAP. CDR3 length equals 14 residues. The CDR3 DNA reads TGTGCTAGTGGTTTGAGGGGCAGCTCCTACGAGCAGTACTTC. As protein: CASGLRGSSYEQYF.

This clonotype has a handful of counts. This chain links TRBV20-1 with TRBJ2-2; 9 bases are shared with TRBD2. J lost 6 bases, V lost 6 bases, and 8 bases had no gene match. This CDR3 contains 14 residues. Germline CDR1 DFQATT, CDR2 SNEGSKA (reference sequence). The CDR3 DNA sequence: TGCAGTGCGGGACTAGCCCGGGGAGCCGGGGAGCTGTTTTTT. It translates to CSAGLARGAGELFF.

There are a few counts of this clonotype. The rearrangement links TRBV7-9 to TRBJ2-7; maybe TRBD1 (6 bases). V was cut by 5 bases and J by 5 bases, with 13 bases left in between. The germline V gene has CDR1 SEHNR and CDR2 FQNEAQ (reference sequence). CDR3 length: 13 amino acids. CDR3 bases: TGTGCCAGCAGCCTTTGGGGGCTAGACGAGCAGTACTTC. Its protein product is CASSLWGLDEQYF.

This clonotype was counted a few times. This chain connects TRBV12-3 or TRBV12-4 to TRBJ1-1, with 8 bases aligning to TRBD1. J gave up 0 bases and V 3 bases, and 6 bases lay outside the gene matches. This CDR3 contains 16 residues. CDR3 nucleotide sequence: TGTGCCAGCAGTTTTGGGCAGGGGGCTATGAACACTGAAGCTTTCTTT. This encodes CASSFGQGAMNTEAFF.

This clonotype came up a few times. This chain links TRBV20-1 with TRBJ2-1, with 9 bases that match TRBD2. Germline V gene lookup returns CDR1 DFQATT and CDR2 SNEGSKA (reference sequence). The junction had 6 bases not matched to a gene; V was cut back by 1 base and J by 2 bases. The CDR3 sequence is 16 residues long. The CDR3 DNA sequence: TGCAGTGCTAGAGGGACGACTAGCGGAGCCTACAATGAGCAGTTCTTC. Translation gives CSARGTTSGAYNEQFF.

The chain carries TRBV11-2 and TRBJ1-5; D not certain. The CDR3 loop spans 19 amino acids. From germline, CDR1 is SGHAT and CDR2 FQNNGV. With 5 bases removed from V and 6 bases from J, the gap between germline ends came to 29 bases. CDR3 nucleotides: TGTGCCAGCAGCCTGCTCTGGACGGACCCTTTACTCGGAGGTCAGCCCCAGCATTTT. Protein: CASSLLWTDPLLGGQPQHF.

This clonotype was seen repeatedly, ten times or more. CDR3 sequence reads: CATSRDLKGVAETQYF. The CDR3 region has the DNA TGTGCCACCAGCAGAGATTTGAAGGGGGTGGCGGAGACCCAGTACTTC. The chain is built from TRBV15 and TRBJ2-5; TRBD1 might be the D (6 bases). The CDR3 spans 16 residues. The germline V and J ends were trimmed by 0 bases and 5 bases, with 16 bases remaining between them. From germline, CDR1 is LNHNV and CDR2 YYDKDF (reference sequence).

This clonotype was seen more than once but under ten times. The V gene is TRBV6-2 or TRBV6-3, the J gene TRBJ2-3, with TRBD2 identical over 7 bases. From germline, CDR1 is MNHEY and CDR2 SVGEGT. V lost 2 bases and J lost 5; bases outside the gene matches: 4. The CDR3 has 14 residues. The CDR3 reads CASSYLAVGDTQYF. The DNA for the CDR3 is TGTGCCAGCAGTTACCTAGCGGTCGGAGATACGCAGTATTTT.

This clonotype was seen a handful of times. CDR3 protein: CASSLDPAFGSGELFF. For the CDR3, the DNA is TGTGCCAGCAGCTTAGATCCAGCGTTCGGGAGCGGGGAGCTGTTTTTT. The J gene is TRBJ2-2, the V gene TRBV7-9; D might be TRBD2 (6 bases). Trimming removed 1 base from V and 7 bases from J, with 16 bases in between. This CDR3 contains 16 residues. Germline V gene data show CDR1 as SEHNR and CDR2 as FQNEAQ (reference sequence).

V usage is TRBV18 and J usage is TRBJ1-3; D is possibly TRBD1 (6 bases). V was pared by 6 bases and J by 0 bases, with 21 bases between. Germline V CDR1 and CDR2: KGHSH, LQKENI. The CDR3 has 18 residues. The CDR3 protein is CASSQIDDRRVSGNTIYF. The CDR3, as DNA: TGTGCCAGCTCCCAAATTGATGACAGGAGAGTCTCTGGAAACACCATATATTTT.

The V gene is TRBV3-1, the J gene TRBJ2-1, with TRBD2 matching over 10 bases. Germline V gene sequence: CDR1 LGHDT, CDR2 YNNKEL (reference sequence). After removal of 7 bases from V and 7 bases from J, the junction contained 13 bases not matched to a gene. The length of the CDR3 is 16 residues. The CDR3 nucleotides read TGTGCCAGCACTCCGGCCCCGGGACTAGCGCTTAATGAGCAGTTCTTC. Translated, it gives CASTPAPGLALNEQFF.

The table lists this clonotype with a few counts. The chain combines TRBV15 with TRBJ2-5; D call uncertain. From germline, CDR1 is LNHNV and CDR2 YYDKDF (reference sequence). The V end lost 2 bases, the J end lost 4 bases, and 8 bases lay between the germline ends. This CDR3 is 13 amino acids long. CDR3 nucleotide sequence: TGTGCCACCAGCAGATCAAAGGCAGAGACCCAGTACTTC. Translating gives CATSRSKAETQYF.

This clonotype has a count of ten or more. The rearrangement links TRBV6-5 to TRBJ2-3; the D is unclear. This CDR3 is 13 amino acids long. Germline V lookup: CDR1 MNHEY, CDR2 SVGAGI. Trimming cost V 2 bases and J 1 base, with 4 bases left between them. The CDR3 here is CASSYPGTDTQYF. In DNA form, the CDR3 reads TGTGCCAGCAGTTACCCTGGCACAGATACGCAGTATTTT.

The gene calls are TRBV7-9 and TRBJ2-1, with a weak D call TRBD2 (6 bases). The germline V gene has CDR1 SEHNR and CDR2 FQNEAQ (reference sequence). The V end lost 4 bases, the J end lost 3 bases, and 16 bases lay between the germline ends. The CDR3 has 16 amino acids. The CDR3 sequence is CASSSLMARDYNEQFF. Written as DNA, the CDR3 is TGTGCCAGCAGCTCATTGATGGCGCGGGACTACAATGAGCAGTTCTTC.

The rearrangement links TRBV27 to TRBJ2-3; the match to TRBD1 covers 10 bases. Germline trimming cut 5 bases from V and 1 base from J; bases unmatched to any gene: 6. This CDR3 is built from 16 residues. In germline, CDR1 is MNHEY, CDR2 SMNVEV (reference sequence). For the CDR3, the DNA is TGTGCCAGCAGTACCCCGACAGGGGGCGGCACAGATACGCAGTATTTT. Protein sequence: CASSTPTGGGTDTQYF.

This clonotype was seen at least ten times. The chain couples TRBV10-3 to TRBJ2-3; 11 nucleotides align to TRBD2. The CDR3 is made up of 15 amino acids. Germline CDR1 and CDR2: ENHRY and SYGVKD. The ends lost 3 bases at V and 6 bases at J; junction bases unmatched: 5. The CDR3 bases are TGTGCCATCAGTGATAGCGGGAGGGCCGGTGATACGCAGTATTTT. It yields the protein CAISDSGRAGDTQYF.

The chain links TRBV5-4 to TRBJ2-1; 8 bases fit TRBD1. The CDR3 contains 15 residues. CDR1 and CDR2 (germline): SGHNT, YYREEE (reference sequence). The junction had 9 bases not matched to a gene; V was cut back by 5 bases and J by 5 bases. In DNA, the CDR3 is TGTGCCAGCAGGGCAGACAGGGGACCCAACAATGAGCAGTTCTTC. It yields the protein CASRADRGPNNEQFF.

This chain joins TRBV11-3 and TRBJ2-2; D may be TRBD2 (6 bases). Trimming cost V 1 base and J 0 bases, with 6 bases left between them. Per germline, CDR1 SGHNT and CDR2 YENEEA. This CDR3 is 15 amino acids long. DNA for the CDR3: TGTGCCAGCAGCTTAGGACTAGCGAACACCGGGGAGCTGTTTTTT. This codes for CASSLGLANTGELFF.

V is TRBV5-1 and J is TRBJ2-1; D unresolved. Germline V gives CDR1 SGHRS, CDR2 YFSETQ. The ends were cut back, 2 bases at V and 9 bases at J, with 15 bases in the middle. This CDR3 is built from 14 residues. The CDR3 loop reads CASSFSNQLSEQFF. CDR3 sequence (DNA): TGCGCCAGCAGCTTTAGCAATCAGTTGAGTGAGCAGTTCTTC.

This clonotype was seen only a few times. This rearrangement joins TRBV20-1 to TRBJ1-5; 7 bases align to TRBD1. In germline, CDR1 is DFQATT, CDR2 SNEGSKA (reference sequence). V lost 0 bases and J lost 3; bases outside the gene matches: 5. This CDR3 is 15 amino acids long. This CDR3 reads CSAREPTGTNQPQHF. The CDR3 coding sequence is TGCAGTGCTAGAGAACCGACAGGGACCAATCAGCCCCAGCATTTT.

The V call is TRBV7-2, the J call TRBJ2-7, with TRBD2 matching over 7 bases. Germline loops: CDR1 SGHTA, CDR2 FQGNSA. Trimming removed 5 bases from V and 3 bases from J; junction bases left unmatched: 7. CDR3 size: 14 residues. Here the CDR3 DNA reads TGTGCCAGCAGCCTCGATGGGGACTACTACGAGCAGTACTTC. Translating gives CASSLDGDYYEQYF.